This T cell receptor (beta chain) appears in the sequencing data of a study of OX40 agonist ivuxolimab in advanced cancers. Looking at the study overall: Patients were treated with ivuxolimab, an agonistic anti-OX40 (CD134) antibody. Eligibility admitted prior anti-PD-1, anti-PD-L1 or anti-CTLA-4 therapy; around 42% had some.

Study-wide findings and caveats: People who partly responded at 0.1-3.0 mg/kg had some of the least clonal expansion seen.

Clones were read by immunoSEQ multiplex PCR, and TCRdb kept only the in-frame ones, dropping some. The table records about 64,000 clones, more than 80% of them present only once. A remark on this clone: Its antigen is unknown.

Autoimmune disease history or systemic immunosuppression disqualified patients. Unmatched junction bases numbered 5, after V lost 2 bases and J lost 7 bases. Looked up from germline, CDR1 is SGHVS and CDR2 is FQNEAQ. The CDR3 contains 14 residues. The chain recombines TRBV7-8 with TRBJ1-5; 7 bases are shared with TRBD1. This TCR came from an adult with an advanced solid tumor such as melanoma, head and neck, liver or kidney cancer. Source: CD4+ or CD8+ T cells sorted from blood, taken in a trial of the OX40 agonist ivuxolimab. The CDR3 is CASSLTGAGQPQHF. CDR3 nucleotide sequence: TGTGCCAGCAGCTTAACAGGGGCGGGACAGCCCCAGCATTTT.